This T cell receptor beta chain is from a study of blood T cell repertoires in COVID-19. For the study at large: T cells, B-cell-depleted T cells, or PBMCs provided the cDNA or gDNA that served as material.

The authors' processing: Scientists estimated how many nucleated cells there were by amplifying reference gene primers. Profiled with immunoSEQ multiplex PCR; TCRdb holds only in-frame clones, not every one. V, J and clone size are those of that table, while D and trimming were read from the DNA. The profile covers fewer than 350,000 clones, with around 89% appearing a single time and 1.5% to 2% taken by the ten largest. The CDR3 is 17 residues long. V gave up 2 bases and J gave up 6 bases; unmatched junction bases: 8. CDR1 is LNHDA and CDR2 is SQIVND in the germline V gene (reference sequence). This TCR derives from a woman younger than 35 with acute COVID-19. The sequenced sample was PBMCs or T cells enriched from blood (not recorded which). The chain has TRBV19 and TRBJ2-1, with 12 bases lining up with TRBD2. The CDR3 region is CASSINLAGGPGNEQFF. For the CDR3, the DNA is TGTGCCAGTAGTATAAACCTAGCGGGAGGGCCAGGCAATGAGCAGTTCTTC.